This T cell receptor (beta chain) was captured in a study of T cell responses to AZD1222 COVID-19 vaccine (dated by TCRdb to 2020 to 2022). In terms of the full investigation: AZD1222 recipients given second doses at about 4 weeks or at about 12 weeks were pooled, since spike-specific TCR depth and breadth were not found to differ between the two schedules. A total of just over 230 trial participants underwent TCR sequencing, of whom 200 to 220 had received two doses of AZD1222 and some 25 had received two doses of the MenACWY control vaccine. Trial participants were enrolled by age into 18-55, 56-69 and 70-plus year subgroups, with around 150, 28 and 57 TCR-sequenced participants respectively.

In light of the paper, this sample's time point label describes: baseline before first vaccination. Vaccinee samples came from UK trials COV001 and COV002, including a single-blind randomized controlled phase 2/3 trial of AZD1222 (ChAdOx1 nCoV-19) in healthy adults. For TCRbeta chain sequencing, PBMC samples were collected from trial participants at day 0 and at day 28 after the second dose. The CDR3 regions of human TCRbeta chains were subjected to immunosequencing. Regarding the original processing steps: Repertoire TCRs were matched against a reference library of SARS-CoV-2-specific TCRs generated with the MIRA antigen-specificity platform. Breadth was defined as the fraction of unique TCRs that were SARS-CoV-2-associated, and depth was defined as the fraction of total T cells that were SARS-CoV-2-associated. Each spike-specific TCR was assigned to its reactive spike region and to a CD4 or CD8 class using the MIRA data. Log10-transformed breadth and depth values were compared by one-way ANOVA with Sidak's multiple comparisons tests. The table comes from immuneACCESS by way of TCRdb, which keeps in-frame sequences with V and J called. Part of the clones is missing from these tables; in studies checked, under half for an unresolved V gene and the rest for unknown reasons. That table supplies the V and J calls and clone size; D and trimming were determined from the DNA. The sample table records about 84,000 clones; roughly nine tenths of these occur just once. The ten largest clonotypes hold about 1.6% of the sample.

The germline V gene supplies CDR1 KGHSH and CDR2 LQKENI. Relative to germline, V is 6 bases shorter and J is 4 bases shorter, with 18 bases between their ends. The CDR3, cysteine through phenylalanine, is 15 amino acids long. The kept DNA is CDR3 alone, 45 bases in frame from the first base. As for this clone: The antigen it binds to is not known. Base quality data are lacking; no much larger clone is found one base away.

What the study reported, not specific to this receptor: Only five or six AZD1222 recipients were SARS-CoV-2 seropositive at baseline, limiting conclusions about previously exposed vaccinees. Spike-specific TCR breadth and depth rose significantly after two AZD1222 doses compared with day 0 and with MenACWY recipients. Most participants were white British and females outnumbered males, and the authors suggested that clonal diversity may have been underestimated. CD4 TCRs associated with the vaccine covered the entire spike protein, and the dominant responses were in regions 160-218 and 743-854. The 56-69-year group was small, and its depth increase did not reach significance, likely because of low power. Reportedly, almost half of the unique spike-specific TCRs recognized epitopes lying outside the regions that are mutated in the B.1.351 and B.1.1.7 variants. Because no samples from the day 14 peak response were available, repertoires could be characterized only after the peak T cell response.

The chain is assembled from TRBV18 and TRBJ2-5; a tentative D match to TRBD1 spans 6 bases. The source is an adult in good health. The sequencing here drew on peripheral blood, taken on day 0 of AZD1222 vaccination. The CDR3 reads CASSLSGHKGETQYF. The nucleotides read TGTGCCAGCTCCCTCTCGGGACACAAAGGAGAGACCCAGTACTTC.